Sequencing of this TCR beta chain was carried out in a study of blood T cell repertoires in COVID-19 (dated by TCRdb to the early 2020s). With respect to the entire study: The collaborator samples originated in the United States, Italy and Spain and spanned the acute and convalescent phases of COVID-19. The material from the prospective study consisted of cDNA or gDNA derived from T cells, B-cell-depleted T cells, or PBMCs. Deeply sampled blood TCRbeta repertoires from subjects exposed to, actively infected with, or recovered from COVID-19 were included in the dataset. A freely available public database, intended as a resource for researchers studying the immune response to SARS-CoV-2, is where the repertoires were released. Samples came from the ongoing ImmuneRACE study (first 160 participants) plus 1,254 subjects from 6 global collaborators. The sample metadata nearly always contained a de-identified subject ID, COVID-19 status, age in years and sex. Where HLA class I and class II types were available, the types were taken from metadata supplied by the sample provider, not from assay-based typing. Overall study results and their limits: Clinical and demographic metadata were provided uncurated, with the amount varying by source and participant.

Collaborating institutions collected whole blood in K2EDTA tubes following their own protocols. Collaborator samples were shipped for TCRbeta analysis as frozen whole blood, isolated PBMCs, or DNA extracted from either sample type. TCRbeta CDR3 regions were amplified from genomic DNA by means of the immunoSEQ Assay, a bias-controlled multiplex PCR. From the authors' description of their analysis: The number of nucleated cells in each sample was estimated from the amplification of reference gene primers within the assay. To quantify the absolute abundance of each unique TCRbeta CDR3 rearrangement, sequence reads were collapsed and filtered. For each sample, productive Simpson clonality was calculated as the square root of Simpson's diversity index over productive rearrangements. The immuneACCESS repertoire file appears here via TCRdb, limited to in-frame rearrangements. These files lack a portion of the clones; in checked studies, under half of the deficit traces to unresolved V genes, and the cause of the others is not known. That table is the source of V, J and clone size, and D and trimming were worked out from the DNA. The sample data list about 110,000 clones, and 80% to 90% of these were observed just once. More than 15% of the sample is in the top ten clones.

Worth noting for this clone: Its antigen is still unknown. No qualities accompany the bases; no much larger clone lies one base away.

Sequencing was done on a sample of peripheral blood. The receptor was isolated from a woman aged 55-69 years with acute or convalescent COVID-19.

Here is the DNA: TGTGCCAGCAGCGGACAGGGGTGGAATGAGCAGTTCTTC. This yields the protein CASSGQGWNEQFF. Rearrangement joined TRBV9 to TRBJ2-1, with 8 junctional bases fitting TRBD1. The germline V gene specifies SGDLS as CDR1 and YYNGEE as CDR2. After removal of 3 bases from V and 7 bases from J, the junction retains 3 bases not matched to a gene. Spanning cysteine to phenylalanine, the CDR3 consists of 13 amino acids. Only CDR3 DNA remains: 39 bases, in frame from the first base. The full variable domain, completed from the reference TRBV9 and TRBJ2-1 proteins outside the CDR3, reads DSGVTQTPKHLITATGQRVTLRCSPRSGDLSVYWYQQSLDQGLQFLIQYYNGEERAKGNILERFSAQQFPDLHSELNLSSLELGDSALYFCASSGQGWNEQFFGPGTRLTVL.